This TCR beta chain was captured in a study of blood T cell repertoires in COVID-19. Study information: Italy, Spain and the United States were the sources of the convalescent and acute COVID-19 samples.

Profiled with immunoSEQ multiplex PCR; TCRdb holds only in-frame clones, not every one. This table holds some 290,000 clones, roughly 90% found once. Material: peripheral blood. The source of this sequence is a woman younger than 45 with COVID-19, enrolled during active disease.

This chain's CDR3 is CSAGLAGGPSEQYF. The CDR3, as DNA: TGCAGCGCTGGACTAGCGGGAGGGCCGAGCGAGCAGTACTTC. The rearrangement joins TRBV29-1 to TRBJ2-7, with TRBD2 matching over 15 bases. J was trimmed by 6 bases and V by 7 bases; bases with no gene match: 7. CDR3 length equals 14 residues. In germline, CDR1 is SQVTM, CDR2 ANQGSEA.